This T cell receptor beta chain appears in the sequencing data of a study of cytomegalovirus exposure and HLA in healthy donors. This CDR3 region has 15 residues. CDR1 and CDR2 from the germline V gene are SGHDT and YYEEEE. V dropped 4 bases and J dropped 4; count of bases not matched to a gene: 9. Regarding the study as a whole: Indistinguishable V segments such as TRBV6-2 and TRBV6-3 were excluded. What was likely a sequencing artifact was a cluster of highly shared sequence variants. Most TCR sequences showed up rarely, but some public TCRs showed up in many donors.

Of note for this clone: The antigen remains undetermined.

Researchers ran the PCR with 60 Vbeta and 13 Jbeta primers. Methods used by the authors: Among the unique TCR beta chains that a later analysis counted, 75 million to 85 million in all, roughly 9.9 million were shared. Data came from immunoSEQ multiplex PCR; TCRdb stores just in-frame clones and leaves some out. V, J and clone size are those of that table, while D and trimming were read from the DNA. Of about 150,000 clones listed, roughly 74% are singletons. The chain has TRBV5-6 and TRBJ2-7; TRBD1 agrees at 9 bases. The sequence derives from a man between 18 and 29 years old in good health and CMV-seropositive. The sample was PBMCs. The CDR3 region has the DNA TGTGCCAGCAGCCCAACCGGGACAGGGTCATACGAGCAGTACTTC. It translates to CASSPTGTGSYEQYF.